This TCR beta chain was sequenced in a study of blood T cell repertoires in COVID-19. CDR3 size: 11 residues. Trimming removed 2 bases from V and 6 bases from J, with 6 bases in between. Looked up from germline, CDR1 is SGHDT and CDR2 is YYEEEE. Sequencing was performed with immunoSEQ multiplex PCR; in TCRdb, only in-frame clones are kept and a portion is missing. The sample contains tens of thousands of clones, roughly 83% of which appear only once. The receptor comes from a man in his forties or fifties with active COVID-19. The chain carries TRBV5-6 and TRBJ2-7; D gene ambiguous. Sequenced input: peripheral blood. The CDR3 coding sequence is TGTGCCAGCAGCTTTCGGTCCGAGCAGTACTTC. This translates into CASSFRSEQYF.